The present entry profiles one TCR beta chain with its context. The method was immunoSEQ multiplex PCR; TCRdb's version includes in-frame clones alone and lacks a portion of them. Among a few hundred thousand clones listed, around nine tenths were seen once. This specimen comes from a study of cytomegalovirus exposure and HLA in healthy donors. Turning to the study itself: In a later analysis, the 130 or so validation repertoires were reported to have used the same platform as the roughly 670 first-cohort repertoires.

The germline V gene encodes CDR1 MNHNY and CDR2 SVGAGI (reference sequence). V trimming: 3 bases; J trimming: 6 bases; junction bases outside the gene matches: 7. The CDR3 has 15 amino acids. This rearrangement joins TRBV6-6 to TRBJ2-1; 8 bases are shared with TRBD2. The sequence was obtained from a woman between 18 and 29 years old in good health and CMV-seronegative. Specimen: PBMCs. The CDR3 DNA sequence: TGTGCCAGCAGTTATGGTTTGCGGGAGGTCAATGAGCAGTTCTTC. It specifies CASSYGLREVNEQFF.